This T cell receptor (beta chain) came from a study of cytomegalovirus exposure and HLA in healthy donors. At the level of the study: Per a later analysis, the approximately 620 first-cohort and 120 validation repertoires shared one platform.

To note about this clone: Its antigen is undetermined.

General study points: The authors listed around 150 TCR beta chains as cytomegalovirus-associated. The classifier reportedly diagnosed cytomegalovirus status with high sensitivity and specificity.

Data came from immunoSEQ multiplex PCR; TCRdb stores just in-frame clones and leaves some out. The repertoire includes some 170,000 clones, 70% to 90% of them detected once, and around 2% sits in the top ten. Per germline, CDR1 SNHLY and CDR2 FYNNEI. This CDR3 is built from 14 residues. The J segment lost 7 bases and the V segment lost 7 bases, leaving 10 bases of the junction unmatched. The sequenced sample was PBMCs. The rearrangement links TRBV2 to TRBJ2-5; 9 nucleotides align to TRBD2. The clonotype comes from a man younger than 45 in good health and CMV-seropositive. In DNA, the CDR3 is TGTGCCAGCATATCGGAGCGGGGGGTCGGGACCCAGTACTTC. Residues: CASISERGVGTQYF. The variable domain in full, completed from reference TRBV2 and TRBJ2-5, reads EPEVTQTPSHQVTQMGQEVILRCVPISNHLYFYWYRQILGQKVEFLVSFYNNEISEKSEIFDDQFSVERPDGSNFTLKIRSTKLEDSAMYFCASISERGVGTQYFGPGTRLLVL.